This is a list of T cell receptor beta chains from one sample in a study of T cells in Graves' hyperthyroidism and ophthalmopathy. From the multiplex PCR reads, TCRdb called clonotypes with MiXCR, one entry per CDR3 protein. The table records hundreds of thousands of distinct CDR3 sequences, 40% to 55% of them present only once. Sequenced: peripheral blood or thyroid tissue (not recorded which). These receptors originate from an adult man with Graves' disease, either hyperthyroidism or ophthalmopathy (not recorded which). Both conserved end residues are part of each CDR3.

TRBV5-6	TRBJ1-5	CASSLDSSNQPQHF
TRBV7-8	TRBJ1-3	CASSLWMRGGSGNTIYF
TRBV7-8	TRBJ2-5	CASSLGLAKTQYF
TRBV9	TRBJ1-4	CASSVERPNEKLFF
TRBV7-9	TRBJ2-7	CASRTLADEQYF
TRBV29-1	TRBJ1-2	CSYVEGYGYTF
TRBV12-3/TRBV12-4	TRBJ1-2	CASSLGGVNGYTF
TRBV15	TRBJ2-5	CATRRDRGRETQYF
TRBV9	TRBJ1-2	CASSGAGGYYGYTF
TRBV2	TRBJ1-2	CASSPVPGQGGYTF
TRBV10-3	TRBJ2-5	CASSYSAGKTQYF
TRBV12-3/TRBV12-4	TRBJ2-7	CASSFNPIYEQYF
TRBV7-9	TRBJ1-1	CASSSPGGRNTEAFF
TRBV2	TRBJ1-1	CASRGVGGSTEAFF
TRBV7-9	TRBJ1-6	CARVGQGNSPLHF
TRBV5-1	TRBJ1-3	CASSPGHTIYF
TRBV9	TRBJ2-5	CASSVDSRNQETQYF
TRBV24-1	TRBJ1-4	CATSEGPLNEKLFF
TRBV20-1	TRBJ1-1	CSARDLGRNTEAFF
TRBV7-9	TRBJ2-7	CASSQASQSSYEQYF
TRBV6-1	TRBJ2-3	CASSLQDQTTDTQYF
TRBV2	TRBJ2-7	CASTQSSYEQHF
TRBV7-2	TRBJ1-3	CASSQDPALVSGNTIYF
TRBV4-1	TRBJ1-2	CASSQDSTTGGYTF
TRBV27	TRBJ1-5	CASSLSSVGLTFSNQPQHF
TRBV15	TRBJ1-3	CATSGTSSGNTIYF
TRBV5-1	TRBJ1-4	CASSHGQGLPEEKLFF
TRBV7-2	TRBJ2-5	CASSQDPGWQPQYF
TRBV7-2	TRBJ1-2	CASSQDSVSHGYTF
TRBV6-4	TRBJ2-5	CASRTSGSYETQYF
TRBV2	TRBJ2-7	CASSRTGTREQYF